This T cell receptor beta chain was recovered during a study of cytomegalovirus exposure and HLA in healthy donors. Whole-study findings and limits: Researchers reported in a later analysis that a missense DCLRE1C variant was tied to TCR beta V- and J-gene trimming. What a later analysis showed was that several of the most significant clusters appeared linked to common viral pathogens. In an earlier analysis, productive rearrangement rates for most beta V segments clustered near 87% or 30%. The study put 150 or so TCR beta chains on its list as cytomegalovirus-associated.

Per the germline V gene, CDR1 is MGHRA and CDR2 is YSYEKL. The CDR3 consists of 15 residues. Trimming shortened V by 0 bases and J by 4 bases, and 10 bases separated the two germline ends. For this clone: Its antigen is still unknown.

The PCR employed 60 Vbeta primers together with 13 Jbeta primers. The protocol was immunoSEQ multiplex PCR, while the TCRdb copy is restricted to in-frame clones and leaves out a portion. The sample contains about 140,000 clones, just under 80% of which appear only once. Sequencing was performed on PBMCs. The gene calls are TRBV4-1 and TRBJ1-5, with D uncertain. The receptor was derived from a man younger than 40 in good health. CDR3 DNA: TGCGCCAGCAGCCAAGAGATTGGCCAGAATCAGCCCCAGCATTTT. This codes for CASSQEIGQNQPQHF.